The entry below gives a single T cell receptor (beta chain) sequence along with its context. The antigen is unknown. Bulk libraries came from a prior protocol with listed TCR primers. Via MiXCR, TCRdb re-called the PCR reads, giving one row per CDR3 protein. The sample carries roughly 300,000 distinct CDR3 sequences, about 22% recorded once. This record belongs to a study of molecular identifiers for immune sequencing clone quantification. Findings and caveats of the study: Among 950,000 to 1,000,000 naive cells, as was reported, spiked Jurkat TCR RNA from one cell was detectable.

Germline V gives CDR1 DFQATT, CDR2 SNEGSKA (reference sequence). The CDR3 loop spans 14 amino acids. Sorting captured naive CD8 T cells as CD8+CD4-CCR7+CD45RA+. This chain joins TRBV20-1 and TRBJ2-5; 8 bases match TRBD2. This clonotype was sampled from a human donor in good health. Some libraries in this study had Jurkat cell RNA spiked in. The sample consisted of naive CD8+ T cells from blood, with Jurkat cell RNA spiked in. Subset in this sample: FACS-sorted CD8+CD4-CCR7+CD45RA+ naive T cells. CDR3 sequence (DNA): TGCAGCGCTGGCCCAAGCGGGAGTATTGAGACCCAGTACTTC. It translates to CSAGPSGSIETQYF.